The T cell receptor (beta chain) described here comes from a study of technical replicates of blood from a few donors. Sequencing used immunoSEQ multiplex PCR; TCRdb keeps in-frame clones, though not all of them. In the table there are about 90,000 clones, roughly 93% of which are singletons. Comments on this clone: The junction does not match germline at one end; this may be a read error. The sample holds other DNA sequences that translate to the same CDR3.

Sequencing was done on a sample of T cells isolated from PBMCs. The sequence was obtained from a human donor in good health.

The CDR3 reads CAWSVTGGGEKLFF. For the CDR3, the DNA is TGTGCTTGGAGTGTAACAGGGGGTGGAGAAAAACTGTTTTTT. The chain employs TRBV30 and TRBJ1-4, with 8 bases matching TRBD1. In germline, CDR1 is GTSNPN, CDR2 SVGIG (reference sequence). The CDR3 length is 14 residues.